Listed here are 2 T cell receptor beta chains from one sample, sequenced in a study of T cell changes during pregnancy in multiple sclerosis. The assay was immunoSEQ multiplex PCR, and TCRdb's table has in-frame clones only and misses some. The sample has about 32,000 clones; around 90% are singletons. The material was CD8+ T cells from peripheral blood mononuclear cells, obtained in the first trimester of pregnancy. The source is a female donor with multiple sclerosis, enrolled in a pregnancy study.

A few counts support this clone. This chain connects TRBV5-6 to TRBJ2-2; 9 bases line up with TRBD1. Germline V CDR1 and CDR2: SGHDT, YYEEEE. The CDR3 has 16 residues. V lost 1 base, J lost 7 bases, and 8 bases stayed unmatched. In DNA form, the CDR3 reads TGTGCCAGCAGCTTGATCGGACAGGGGCGTAGCGGGGAGCTGTTTTTT. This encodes CASSLIGQGRSGELFF.

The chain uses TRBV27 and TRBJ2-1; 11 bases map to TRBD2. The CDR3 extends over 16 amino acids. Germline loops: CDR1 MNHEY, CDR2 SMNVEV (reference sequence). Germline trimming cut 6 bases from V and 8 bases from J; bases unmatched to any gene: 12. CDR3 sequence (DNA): TGTGCCAGCAGACCAACCCTAGCGGGAGGTTTTGATGAGCAGTTCTTC. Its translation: CASRPTLAGGFDEQFF.